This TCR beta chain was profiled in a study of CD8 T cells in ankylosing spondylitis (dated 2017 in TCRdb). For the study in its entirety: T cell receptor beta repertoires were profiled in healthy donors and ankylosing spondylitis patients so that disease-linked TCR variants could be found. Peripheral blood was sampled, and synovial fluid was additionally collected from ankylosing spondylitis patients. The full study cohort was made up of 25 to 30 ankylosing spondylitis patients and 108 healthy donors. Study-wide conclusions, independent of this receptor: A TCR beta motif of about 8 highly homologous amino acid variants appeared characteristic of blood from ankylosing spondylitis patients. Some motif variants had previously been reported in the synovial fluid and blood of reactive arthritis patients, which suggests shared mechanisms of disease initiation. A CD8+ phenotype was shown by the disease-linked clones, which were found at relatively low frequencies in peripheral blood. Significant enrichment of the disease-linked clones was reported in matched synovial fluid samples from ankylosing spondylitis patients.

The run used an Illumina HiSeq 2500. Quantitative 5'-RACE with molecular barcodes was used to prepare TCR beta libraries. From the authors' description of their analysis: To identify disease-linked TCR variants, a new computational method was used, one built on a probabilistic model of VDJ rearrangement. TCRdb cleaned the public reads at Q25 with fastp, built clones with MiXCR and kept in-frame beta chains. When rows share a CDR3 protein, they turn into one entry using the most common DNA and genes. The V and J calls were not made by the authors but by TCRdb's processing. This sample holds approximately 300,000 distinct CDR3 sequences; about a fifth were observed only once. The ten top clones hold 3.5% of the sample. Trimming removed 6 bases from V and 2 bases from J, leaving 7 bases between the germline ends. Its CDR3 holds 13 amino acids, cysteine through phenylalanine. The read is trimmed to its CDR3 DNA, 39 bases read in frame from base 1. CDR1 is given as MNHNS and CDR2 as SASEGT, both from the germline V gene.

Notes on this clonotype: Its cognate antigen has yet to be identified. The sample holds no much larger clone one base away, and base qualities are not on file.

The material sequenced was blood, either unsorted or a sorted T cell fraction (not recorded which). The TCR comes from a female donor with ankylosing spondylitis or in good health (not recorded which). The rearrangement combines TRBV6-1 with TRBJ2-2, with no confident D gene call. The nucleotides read TGTGCCAGCAGATCCGTCAACACCGGGGAGCTGTTTTTT. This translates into CASRSVNTGELFF.